The clone carrying this T cell receptor beta chain was seen once. The sample originates from a study of OX40 agonist ivuxolimab in advanced cancers. From germline, CDR1 is SGHRS and CDR2 YFSETQ. The CDR3 consists of 16 residues. V was clipped by 0 bases and J by 8 bases; unmatched bases: 10. The table came from immunoSEQ multiplex PCR; TCRdb's copy has only in-frame clones and leaves some out. The table records about 65,000 clones, around 90% of them present only once. The chain uses TRBV5-1 and TRBJ1-4; TRBD1 aligns across 7 bases. The sequence was collected from an adult with an advanced solid tumor such as melanoma, head and neck, liver or kidney cancer. The sequencing used CD4+ or CD8+ T cells sorted from blood, collected in a trial of the OX40 agonist ivuxolimab. In nucleotides, the CDR3 is TGCGCCAGCAGCTTGGTACCTGGGACAGCGGGGGAAAAACTGTTTTTT. Protein: CASSLVPGTAGEKLFF.